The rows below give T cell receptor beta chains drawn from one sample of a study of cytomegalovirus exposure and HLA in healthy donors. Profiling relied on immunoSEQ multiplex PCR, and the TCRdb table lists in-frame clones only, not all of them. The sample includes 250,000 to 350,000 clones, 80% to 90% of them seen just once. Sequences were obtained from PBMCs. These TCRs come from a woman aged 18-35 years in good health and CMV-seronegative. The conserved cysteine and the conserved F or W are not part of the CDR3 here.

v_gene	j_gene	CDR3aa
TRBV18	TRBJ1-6	ASSPTDRTYNSPLH
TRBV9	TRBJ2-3	ASTPRGQEGDTQY
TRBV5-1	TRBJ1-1	ASSLGYTGITEAF
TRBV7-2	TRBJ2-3	ASSPPRMYTQY
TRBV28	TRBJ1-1	ASSFQTGGNTEAF
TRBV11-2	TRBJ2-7	ASSSRDRGTYERY
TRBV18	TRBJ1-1	ASSPPGGGRANTEAF
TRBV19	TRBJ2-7	ASKISGTSGYYEQY
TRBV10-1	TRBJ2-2	ASSGGVHTGELF
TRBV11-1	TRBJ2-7	ASSSAPSGEQY
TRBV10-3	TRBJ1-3	AISGATGKGNTIY
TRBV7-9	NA	ASSLRSEQY
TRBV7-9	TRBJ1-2	ASSSGQGARYGYT
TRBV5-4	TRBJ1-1	ASSHMIGQGDTEAF
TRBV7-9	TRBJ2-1	ASSVQRTSNEQF
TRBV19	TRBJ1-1	ASRGETMNTEAF
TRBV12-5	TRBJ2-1	ASGFGLAGKRWKQF
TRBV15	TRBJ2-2	ATSRGPGQGDGELF
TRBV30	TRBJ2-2	AWRPRGGPGELF
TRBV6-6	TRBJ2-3	ASSLDRGQSTDTQY
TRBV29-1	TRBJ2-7	SVEGLGDRYYEQY
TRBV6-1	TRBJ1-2	ASSEAARGGDYGYT
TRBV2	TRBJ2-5	ASSAELAGGDQETQY
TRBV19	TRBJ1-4	ASSIVGTANEKLF
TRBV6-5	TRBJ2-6	ASSYRGLGANVLT
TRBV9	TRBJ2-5	ASSPAGGQETQY
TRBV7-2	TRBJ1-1	ASSGQSGRVGGRSTEAF
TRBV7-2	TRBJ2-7	ASSLDLAGGQSEQY
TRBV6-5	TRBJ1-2	ASSYLGQGFT
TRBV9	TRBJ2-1	ASSPRPDSGEQF
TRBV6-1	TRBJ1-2	ASTRQGYGYT
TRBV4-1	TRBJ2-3	ASSQERLAGGRDTQY
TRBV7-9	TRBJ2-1	ASSLVTPGGNEQF
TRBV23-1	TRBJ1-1	ASSQHTGVGGNDDTEAF
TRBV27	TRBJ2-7	ASSLSGQGKGYEQY
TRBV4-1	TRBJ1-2	ASSQIDSYGYT
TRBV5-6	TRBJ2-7	ASSLGGGGGARYEQY
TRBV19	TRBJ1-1	ASSGQLNTEAF
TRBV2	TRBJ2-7	ASTRSASYEQY
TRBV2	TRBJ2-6	ATRPGSGSGANVLT
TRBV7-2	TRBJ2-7	ASSPGTQYYEQY
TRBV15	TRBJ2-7	ATSRDQGARNEQY
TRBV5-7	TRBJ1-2	ASSLGGQGLYGYT
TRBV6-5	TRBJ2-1	ASSYFGGRWGNEQF
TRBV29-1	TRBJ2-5	SVDGVDYQETQY